This section outlines one TCR beta chain sequence together with its context. The antigen is not known. The data were obtained in a study of T cells in localized non-small cell lung cancer. General study points: Those with higher blood T cell density had longer overall survival. Heterogeneity stays possible, as sequencing covered only one tumor region. Median 57 top-100 tumor clones were shared with paired adjacent lung.

Only in-frame clones appear in the TCRdb table, and some are missing; sequencing was by immunoSEQ multiplex PCR. Of some 31,000 clones in the sample, more than 75% were seen once. The specimen comprised peripheral blood, sampled before any cancer treatment. This sequence originates from a male donor at least 60 years old with stage II squamous cell lung carcinoma.

The CDR3 reads CATGLAGFTDTQYF. CDR3 nucleotides: TGTGCCACCGGACTAGCGGGGTTCACAGATACGCAGTATTTT. V gene TRBV7-8 combines with J gene TRBJ2-3, with 12 bases identical to TRBD2. The CDR3 runs 14 residues. The V segment lost 10 bases and the J segment 2 bases; nucleotides outside the gene matches: 4. Germline-derived CDR1 and CDR2 are SGHVS and FQNEAQ. The full variable domain, in which reference TRBV7-8 and TRBJ2-3 provide the parts outside the CDR3, is GAGVSQSPRYKVAKRGQDVALRCDPISGHVSLFWYQQALGQGPEFLTYFQNEAQLDKSGLPSDRFFAERPEGSVSTLKIQRTQQEDSAVYLCATGLAGFTDTQYFGPGTRLTVL.